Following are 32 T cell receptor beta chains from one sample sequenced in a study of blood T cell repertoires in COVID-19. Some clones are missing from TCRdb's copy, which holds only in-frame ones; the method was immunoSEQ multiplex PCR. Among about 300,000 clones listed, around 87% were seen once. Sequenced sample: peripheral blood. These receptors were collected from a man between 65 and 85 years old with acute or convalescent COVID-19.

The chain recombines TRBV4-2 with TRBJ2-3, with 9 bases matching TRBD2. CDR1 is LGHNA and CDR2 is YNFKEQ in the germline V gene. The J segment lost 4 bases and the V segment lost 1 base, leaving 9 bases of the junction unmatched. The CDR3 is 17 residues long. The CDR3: CASSQAPGGGAADTQYF. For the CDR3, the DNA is TGTGCCAGCAGCCAAGCCCCAGGCGGGGGGGCCGCAGATACGCAGTATTTT.

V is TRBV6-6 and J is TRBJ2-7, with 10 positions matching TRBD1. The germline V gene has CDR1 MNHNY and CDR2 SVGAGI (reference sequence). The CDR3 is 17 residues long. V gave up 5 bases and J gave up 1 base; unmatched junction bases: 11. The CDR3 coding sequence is TGTGCCAGCAGTCCCGGGACAGGGGTAAGGAAGTCCTACGAGCAGTACTTC. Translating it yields CASSPGTGVRKSYEQYF.

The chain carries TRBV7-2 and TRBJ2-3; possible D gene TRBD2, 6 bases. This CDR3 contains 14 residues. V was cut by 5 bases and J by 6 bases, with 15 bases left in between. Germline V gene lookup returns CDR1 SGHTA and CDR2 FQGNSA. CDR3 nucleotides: TGTGCCAGCAGCCCCTACTTTGGGGGGGATACGCAGTATTTT. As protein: CASSPYFGGDTQYF. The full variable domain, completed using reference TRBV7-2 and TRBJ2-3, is GAGVSQSPSNKVTEKGKDVELRCDPISGHTALYWYRQSLGQGLEFLIYFQGNSAPDKSGLPSDRFSAERTGGSVSTLTIQRTQQEDSAVYLCASSPYFGGDTQYFGPGTRLTVL.

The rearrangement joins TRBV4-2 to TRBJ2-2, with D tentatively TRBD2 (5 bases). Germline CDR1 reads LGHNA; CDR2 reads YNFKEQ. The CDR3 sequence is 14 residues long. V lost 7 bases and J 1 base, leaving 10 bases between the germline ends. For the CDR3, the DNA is TGTGCCAGCAATTTGGAGGAGAACACCGGGGAGCTGTTTTTT. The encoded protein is CASNLEENTGELFF.

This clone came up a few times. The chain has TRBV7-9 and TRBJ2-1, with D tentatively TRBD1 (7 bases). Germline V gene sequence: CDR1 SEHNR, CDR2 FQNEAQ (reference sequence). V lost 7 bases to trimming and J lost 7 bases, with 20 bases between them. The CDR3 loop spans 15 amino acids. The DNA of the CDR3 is TGTGCCAGCACTCCGACAGGGAGGTTGAGGAATGAGCAGTTCTTC. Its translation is CASTPTGRLRNEQFF.

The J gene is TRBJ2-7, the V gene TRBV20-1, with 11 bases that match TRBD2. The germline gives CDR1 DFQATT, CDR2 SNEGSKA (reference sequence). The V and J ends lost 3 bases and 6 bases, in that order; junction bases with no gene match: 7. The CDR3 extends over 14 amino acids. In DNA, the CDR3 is TGCAGTGCTAGTTTGACTAGCGGGACTACCGAGCAGTACTTC. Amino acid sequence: CSASLTSGTTEQYF.

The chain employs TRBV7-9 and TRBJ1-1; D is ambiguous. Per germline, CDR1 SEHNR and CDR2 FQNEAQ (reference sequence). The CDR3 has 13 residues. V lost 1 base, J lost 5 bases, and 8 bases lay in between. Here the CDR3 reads CASSLDGVTEAFF. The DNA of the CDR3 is TGTGCCAGCAGCTTAGACGGGGTGACTGAAGCTTTCTTT.

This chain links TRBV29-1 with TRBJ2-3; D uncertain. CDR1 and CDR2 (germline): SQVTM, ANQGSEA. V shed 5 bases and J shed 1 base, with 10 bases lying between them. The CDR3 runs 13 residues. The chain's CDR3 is CSVPHLGTDTQYF. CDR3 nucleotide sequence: TGCAGCGTTCCCCACTTGGGCACAGATACGCAGTATTTT.

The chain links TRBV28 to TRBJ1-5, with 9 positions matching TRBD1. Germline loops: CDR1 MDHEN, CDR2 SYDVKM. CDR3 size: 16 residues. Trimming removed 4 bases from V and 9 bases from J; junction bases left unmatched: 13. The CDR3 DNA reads TGTGCCAGCAGTTCGGTAGGGACAGGGCGAGGTTGGCCCCAGCATTTT. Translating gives CASSSVGTGRGWPQHF.

CDR3 coding DNA: TGTGCCACCAGTGATTCCCCTAGCGGGGGCAGAGACACCGGGGAGCTGTTTTTT. The encoded protein is CATSDSPSGGRDTGELFF. This chain joins TRBV24-1 and TRBJ2-2; TRBD2 matches at 10 bases. Germline V gives CDR1 KGHDR, CDR2 SFDVKD. This CDR3 comprises 18 residues. V lost 2 bases to trimming and J lost 3 bases; unmatched junction nucleotides: 8.

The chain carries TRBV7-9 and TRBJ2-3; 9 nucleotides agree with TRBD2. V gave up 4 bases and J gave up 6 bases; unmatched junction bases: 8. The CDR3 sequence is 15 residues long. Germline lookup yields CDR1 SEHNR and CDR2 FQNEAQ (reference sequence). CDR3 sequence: CASSSSSGEGDTQYF. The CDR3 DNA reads TGTGCCAGCAGCTCCTCTAGCGGGGAGGGGGATACGCAGTATTTT.

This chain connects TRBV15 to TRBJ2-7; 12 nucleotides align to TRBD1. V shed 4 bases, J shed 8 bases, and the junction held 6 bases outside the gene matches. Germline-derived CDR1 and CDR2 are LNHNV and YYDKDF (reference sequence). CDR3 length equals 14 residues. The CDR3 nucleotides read TGTGCCACCAGCACCAAGGGACAGGGGGCGAAGCAGTACTTC. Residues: CATSTKGQGAKQYF.

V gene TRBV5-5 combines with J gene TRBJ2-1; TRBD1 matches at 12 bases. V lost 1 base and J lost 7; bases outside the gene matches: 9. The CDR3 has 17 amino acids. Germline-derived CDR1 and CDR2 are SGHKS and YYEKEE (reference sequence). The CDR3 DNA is TGTGCCAGCAGCTTGAGCCCGGGACAGGGGGCTATAAATGAGCAGTTCTTC. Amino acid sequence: CASSLSPGQGAINEQFF.

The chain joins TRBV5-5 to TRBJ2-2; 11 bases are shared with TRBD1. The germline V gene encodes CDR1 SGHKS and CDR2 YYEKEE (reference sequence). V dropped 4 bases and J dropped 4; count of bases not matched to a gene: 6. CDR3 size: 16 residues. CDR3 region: CASSPGQGASTGELFF. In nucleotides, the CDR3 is TGTGCCAGCAGCCCCGGACAGGGGGCGAGCACCGGGGAGCTGTTTTTT.

The CDR3 DNA is TGTGCCAGCAGTTTACTGGGACTAGCGGGACAGAGCTCCTACAATGAGCAGTTCTTC. This translates into CASSLLGLAGQSSYNEQFF. This sequence joins TRBV27 and TRBJ2-1; 13 positions match TRBD2. CDR3 length: 19 residues. The trim removed 2 bases at V and 0 bases at J, leaving 7 bases unmatched. Germline V gene sequence: CDR1 MNHEY, CDR2 SMNVEV (reference sequence).

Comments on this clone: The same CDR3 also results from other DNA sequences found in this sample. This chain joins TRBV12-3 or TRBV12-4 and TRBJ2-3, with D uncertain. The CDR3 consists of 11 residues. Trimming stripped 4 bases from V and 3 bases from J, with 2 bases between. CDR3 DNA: TGTGCCAGCAGTTCTACAGATACGCAGTATTTT. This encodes CASSSTDTQYF.

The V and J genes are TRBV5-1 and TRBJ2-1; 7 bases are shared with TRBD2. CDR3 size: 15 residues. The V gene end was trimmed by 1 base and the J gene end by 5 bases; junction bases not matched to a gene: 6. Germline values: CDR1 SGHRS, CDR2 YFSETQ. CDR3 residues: CASSLSGNGNNEQFF. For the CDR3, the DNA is TGCGCCAGCAGCTTGAGCGGGAACGGAAACAATGAGCAGTTCTTC. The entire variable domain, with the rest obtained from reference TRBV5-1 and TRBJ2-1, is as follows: KAGVTQTPRYLIKTRGQQVTLSCSPISGHRSVSWYQQTPGQGLQFLFEYFSETQRNKGNFPGRFSGRQFSNSRSEMNVSTLELGDSALYLCASSLSGNGNNEQFFGPGTRLTVL.

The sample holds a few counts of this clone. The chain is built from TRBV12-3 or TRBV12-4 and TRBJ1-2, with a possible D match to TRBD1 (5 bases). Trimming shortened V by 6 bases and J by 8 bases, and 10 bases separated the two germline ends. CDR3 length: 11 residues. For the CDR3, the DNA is TGTGCCAGCAGAGGACCAGGGGGCTACACCTTC. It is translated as CASRGPGGYTF.

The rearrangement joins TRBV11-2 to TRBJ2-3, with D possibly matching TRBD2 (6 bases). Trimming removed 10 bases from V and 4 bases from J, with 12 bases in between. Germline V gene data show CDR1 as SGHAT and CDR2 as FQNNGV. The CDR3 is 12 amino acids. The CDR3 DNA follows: TGTGCCACCAGGGCTAGCGCAGATACGCAGTATTTT. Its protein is CATRASADTQYF.

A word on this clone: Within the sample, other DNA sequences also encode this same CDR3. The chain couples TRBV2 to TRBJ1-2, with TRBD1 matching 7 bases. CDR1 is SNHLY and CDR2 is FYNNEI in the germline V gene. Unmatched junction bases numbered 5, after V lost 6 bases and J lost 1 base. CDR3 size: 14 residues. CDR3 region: CASRGDSLNYGYTF. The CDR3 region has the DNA TGTGCCAGCAGGGGGGACAGTCTTAACTATGGCTACACCTTC.

The CDR3 DNA follows: TGTGCCAGCAGTAAGGGGAAAGGGCGGAATCAGCCCCAGCATTTT. Residues: CASSKGKGRNQPQHF. The chain combines TRBV28 with TRBJ1-5; D might be TRBD1 (5 bases). Between the trimmed V and J ends, which lost 5 bases and 4 bases, there was a span of 15 bases. The CDR3 covers 15 residues. CDR1 MDHEN and CDR2 SYDVKM come from the germline V gene. The full variable domain, with the rest looked up from reference TRBV28 and TRBJ1-5, is DVKVTQSSRYLVKRTGEKVFLECVQDMDHENMFWYRQDPGLGLRLIYFSYDVKMKEKGDIPEGYSVSREKKERFSLILESASTNQTSMYLCASSKGKGRNQPQHFGDGTRLSIL.

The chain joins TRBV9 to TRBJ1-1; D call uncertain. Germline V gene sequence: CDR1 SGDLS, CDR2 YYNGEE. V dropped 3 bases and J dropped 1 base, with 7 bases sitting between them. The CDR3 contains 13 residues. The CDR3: CASSARGNTEAFF. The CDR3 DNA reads TGTGCCAGCAGCGCCCGAGGGAACACTGAAGCTTTCTTT. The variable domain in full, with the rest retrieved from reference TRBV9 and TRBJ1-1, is DSGVTQTPKHLITATGQRVTLRCSPRSGDLSVYWYQQSLDQGLQFLIQYYNGEERAKGNILERFSAQQFPDLHSELNLSSLELGDSALYFCASSARGNTEAFFGQGTRLTVV.

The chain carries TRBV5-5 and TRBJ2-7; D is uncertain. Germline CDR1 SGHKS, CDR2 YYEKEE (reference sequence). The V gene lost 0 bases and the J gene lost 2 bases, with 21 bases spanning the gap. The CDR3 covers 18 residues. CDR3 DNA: TGTGCCAGCAGCTTGGGCCCCGTTTCACCAGTTCTGGCCTACGAGCAGTACTTC. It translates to CASSLGPVSPVLAYEQYF.

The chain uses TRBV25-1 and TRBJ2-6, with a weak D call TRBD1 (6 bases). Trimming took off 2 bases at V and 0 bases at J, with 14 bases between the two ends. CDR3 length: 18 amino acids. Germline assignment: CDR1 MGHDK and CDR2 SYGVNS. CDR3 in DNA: TGTGCCAGCAGTGAAAGCAGGGGCCAGAACTCTGGGGCCAACGTCCTGACTTTC. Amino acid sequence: CASSESRGQNSGANVLTF.

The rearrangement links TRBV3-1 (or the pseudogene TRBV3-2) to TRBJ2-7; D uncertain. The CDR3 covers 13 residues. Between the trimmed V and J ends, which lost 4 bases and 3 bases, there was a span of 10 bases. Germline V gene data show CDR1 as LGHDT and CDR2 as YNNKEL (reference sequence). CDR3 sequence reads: CASSLRTSYEQYF. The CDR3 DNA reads TGTGCCAGCAGCCTCAGAACAAGCTACGAGCAGTACTTC.

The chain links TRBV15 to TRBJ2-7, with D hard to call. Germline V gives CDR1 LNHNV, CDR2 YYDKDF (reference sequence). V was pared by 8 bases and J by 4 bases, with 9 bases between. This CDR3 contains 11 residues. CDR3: CATDNGYEQYF. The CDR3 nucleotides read TGTGCCACCGACAACGGATACGAGCAGTACTTC.

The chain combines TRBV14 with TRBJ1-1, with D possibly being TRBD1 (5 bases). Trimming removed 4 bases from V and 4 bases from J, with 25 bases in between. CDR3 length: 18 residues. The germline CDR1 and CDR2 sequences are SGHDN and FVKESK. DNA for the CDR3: TGTGCCAGCAGCCCCCCGTCGGGGACTCCCCACTGGGGCACTGAAGCTTTCTTT. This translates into CASSPPSGTPHWGTEAFF.

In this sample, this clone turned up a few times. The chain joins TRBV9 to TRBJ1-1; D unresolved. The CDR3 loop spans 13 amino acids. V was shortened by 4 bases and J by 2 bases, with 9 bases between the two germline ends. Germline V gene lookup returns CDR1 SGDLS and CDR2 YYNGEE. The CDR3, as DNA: TGTGCCAGCAGCTTGACGGGAAACACTGAAGCTTTCTTT. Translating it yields CASSLTGNTEAFF. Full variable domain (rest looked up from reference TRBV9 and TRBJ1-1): DSGVTQTPKHLITATGQRVTLRCSPRSGDLSVYWYQQSLDQGLQFLIQYYNGEERAKGNILERFSAQQFPDLHSELNLSSLELGDSALYFCASSLTGNTEAFFGQGTRLTVV.

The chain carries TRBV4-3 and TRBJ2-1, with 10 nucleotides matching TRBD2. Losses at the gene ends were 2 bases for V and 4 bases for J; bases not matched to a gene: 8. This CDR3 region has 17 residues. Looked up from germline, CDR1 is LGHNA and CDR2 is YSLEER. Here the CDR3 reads CASSQQRTSGSYNEQFF. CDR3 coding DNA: TGCGCCAGCAGCCAACAAAGGACTAGCGGCAGTTACAATGAGCAGTTCTTC.

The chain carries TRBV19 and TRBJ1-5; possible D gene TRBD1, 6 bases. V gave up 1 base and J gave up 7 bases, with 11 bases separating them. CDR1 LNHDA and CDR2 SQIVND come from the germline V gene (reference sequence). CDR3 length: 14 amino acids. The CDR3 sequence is CASSIGGTRQPQHF. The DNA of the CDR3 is TGTGCCAGTAGTATAGGTGGGACACGGCAGCCCCAGCATTTT.

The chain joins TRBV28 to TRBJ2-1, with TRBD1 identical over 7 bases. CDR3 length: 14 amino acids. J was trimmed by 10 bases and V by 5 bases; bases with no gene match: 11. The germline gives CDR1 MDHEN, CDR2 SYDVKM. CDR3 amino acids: CASSPHDRVREQFF. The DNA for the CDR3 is TGTGCCAGCAGTCCCCACGACAGGGTGAGGGAGCAGTTCTTC.

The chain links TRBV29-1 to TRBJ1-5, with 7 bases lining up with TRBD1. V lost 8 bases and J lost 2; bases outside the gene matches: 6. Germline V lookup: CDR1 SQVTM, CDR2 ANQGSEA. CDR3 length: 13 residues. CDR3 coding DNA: TGCAGCACCTCAGGGGGAGGCAATCAGCCCCAGCATTTT. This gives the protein CSTSGGGNQPQHF.